Below are 4 T cell receptor beta chains sequenced from a single sample in a study of T cell responses to AZD1222 COVID-19 vaccine. Clones were sequenced by immunoSEQ multiplex PCR, and TCRdb holds only the in-frame ones, with some missing. Counted here are approximately 160,000 clones, about 92% occurring once; the ten biggest clones make up 0.7% to 0.9%. This specimen consisted of peripheral blood, obtained on day 0 of AZD1222 vaccination. The receptor source for this set is an adult in good health.

The rearrangement uses TRBV30 and TRBJ1-3, with no clear D. CDR3 length equals 12 residues. CDR1 is GTSNPN and CDR2 is SVGIG in the germline V gene (reference sequence). Trimming took 4 bases from V and 5 from J, leaving 9 bases between them. This CDR3 is CAWKVGRNTIYF. CDR3 coding DNA: TGTGCCTGGAAGGTGGGGAGAAACACCATATATTTT. Full variable domain (remainder filled in from reference TRBV30 and TRBJ1-3): SQTIHQWPATLVQPVGSPLSLECTVEGTSNPNLYWYRQAAGRGLQLLFYSVGIGQISSEVPQNLSASRPQDRQFILSSKKLLLSDSGFYLCAWKVGRNTIYFGEGSWLTVV.

The chain uses TRBV6-2 or TRBV6-3 and TRBJ1-1; D is undetermined. V lost 4 bases, J lost 5 bases, and 11 bases lay in between. The CDR3 runs 13 residues. The germline V gene encodes CDR1 MNHEY and CDR2 SVGEGT. The CDR3 sequence: CASSWTSRTEAFF. The DNA of the CDR3 is TGTGCCAGCAGTTGGACCTCTCGGACTGAAGCTTTCTTT.

This sequence joins TRBV6-6 and TRBJ1-2; 7 bases are shared with TRBD1. Per germline, CDR1 MNHNY and CDR2 SVGAGI (reference sequence). The CDR3 runs to 11 residues. V was pared by 11 bases and J by 4 bases, with 4 bases of the junction left unmatched. The CDR3 DNA reads TGTGCCGGCCGGGACAGCTATGGCTACACCTTC. As protein: CAGRDSYGYTF.

The rearrangement uses TRBV4-1 and TRBJ2-5, with 13 bases aligning to TRBD2. V was pared by 4 bases and J by 7 bases, with 6 bases of the junction left unmatched. From germline, CDR1 is MGHRA and CDR2 YSYEKL. CDR3 length: 15 amino acids. CDR3 coding DNA: TGCGCCAGCAGCCCCCGGGGGACTAGCGGGGTGACCCAGTACTTC. This encodes CASSPRGTSGVTQYF.